One sample yielded the 23 T cell receptor beta chains listed below, sequenced in a study of blood T cell repertoires in COVID-19. Generated by immunoSEQ multiplex PCR, the TCRdb table keeps only in-frame clones and is missing some. The top ten hold 1.5% to 2% of the sample, which has roughly 400,000 clones, about nine tenths seen once. The sequenced sample was PBMCs or T cells enriched from blood (not recorded which). The receptors originated from a woman in her twenties or thirties who had recovered from COVID-19.

The chain couples TRBV9 to TRBJ1-3; D remains ambiguous. The V gene lost 3 bases and the J gene lost 0 bases, with 13 bases spanning the gap. This CDR3 has 16 amino acids. In germline, CDR1 is SGDLS, CDR2 YYNGEE. The CDR3 bases are TGTGCCAGCAGCGACGGTAGGAGCCGCTCTGGAAACACCATATATTTT. Translating it yields CASSDGRSRSGNTIYF.

V and J are TRBV2 and TRBJ2-7; 14 nucleotides agree with TRBD2. There are 15 residues in the CDR3. V was pared by 6 bases and J by 4 bases, with 5 bases of the junction left unmatched. Germline assignment: CDR1 SNHLY and CDR2 FYNNEI. The CDR3 DNA sequence: TGTGCCAGCAGCGCGGGACTAGCGGGAGCTTACGAGCAGTACTTC. It encodes CASSAGLAGAYEQYF.

The CDR3 region is CASSLRDWQPQHF. CDR3 bases: TGTGCCAGCAGCCTGCGGGACTGGCAGCCCCAGCATTTT. The chain couples TRBV6-5 to TRBJ1-5; perhaps TRBD1 as D (5 bases). V shed 6 bases and J shed 7 bases, with 13 bases lying between them. The CDR3 is 13 residues long. Germline values: CDR1 MNHEY, CDR2 SVGAGI.

The gene calls are TRBV30 and TRBJ2-7; the D is unclear. V was clipped by 5 bases and J by 2 bases, with 10 bases between them. From germline, CDR1 is GTSNPN and CDR2 SVGIG (reference sequence). This CDR3 is 12 amino acids long. The CDR3 sequence is CAWSQVTYEQYF. The DNA of the CDR3 is TGTGCCTGGTCGCAGGTTACCTACGAGCAGTACTTC.

This clone was recorded a few times. The rearrangement links TRBV18 to TRBJ1-1; D might be TRBD1 (5 bases). Trimming stripped 6 bases from V and 5 bases from J, with 19 bases between. Germline CDR1 reads KGHSH; CDR2 reads LQKENI. This CDR3 is 15 amino acids long. CDR3 region: CASSLRGSSGTEAFF. The CDR3 DNA reads as TGTGCCAGCTCCCTCCGGGGGTCTTCGGGTACTGAAGCTTTCTTT.

The chain couples TRBV27 to TRBJ2-6; 9 positions match TRBD1. Trimming cost V 6 bases and J 4 bases; bases outside gene matches: 10. The CDR3 length is 17 residues. Germline values: CDR1 MNHEY, CDR2 SMNVEV (reference sequence). CDR3 sequence reads: CASSKQGASGGANVLTF. The CDR3 nucleotides read TGTGCCAGCAGCAAACAGGGGGCGTCGGGGGGGGCCAACGTCCTGACTTTC.

This chain joins TRBV9 and TRBJ2-6, with D uncertain. The V gene's germline CDR1 is SGDLS and CDR2 YYNGEE. This CDR3 comprises 15 residues. V lost 7 bases and J lost 0, with 11 bases in between. Here the CDR3 reads CASEHVFSGANVLTF. CDR3 nucleotide sequence: TGTGCCAGCGAACACGTATTCTCTGGGGCCAACGTCCTGACTTTC. Drawing the rest from reference TRBV9 and TRBJ2-6, the complete variable domain is DSGVTQTPKHLITATGQRVTLRCSPRSGDLSVYWYQQSLDQGLQFLIQYYNGEERAKGNILERFSAQQFPDLHSELNLSSLELGDSALYFCASEHVFSGANVLTFGAGSRLTVL.

This chain uses TRBV3-1 (or the pseudogene TRBV3-2) with TRBJ2-3; TRBD1 aligns across 7 bases. This CDR3 contains 15 residues. The V segment lost 4 bases and the J segment 4 bases; nucleotides outside the gene matches: 8. Germline V lookup: CDR1 LGHDT, CDR2 YNNKEL (reference sequence). The CDR3 region is CASSLQTGLSDTQYF. DNA of the CDR3: TGTGCCAGCAGCCTCCAGACAGGGTTGTCAGATACGCAGTATTTT.

The V call is TRBV5-1, the J call TRBJ1-1, with a weak D call TRBD1 (6 bases). The ends were cut back, 3 bases at V and 1 base at J, with 10 bases in the middle. Per germline, CDR1 SGHRS and CDR2 YFSETQ. This CDR3 has 14 residues. The CDR3, as DNA: TGCGCCAGCAGCTGGGACAATCGGAACACTGAAGCTTTCTTT. Amino acids: CASSWDNRNTEAFF.

This clone was found a few times. The chain combines TRBV12-5 with TRBJ1-1; D unclear. CDR3 length: 13 amino acids. Trimming took off 2 bases at V and 10 bases at J, with 14 bases between the two ends. From germline, CDR1 is LGHNT and CDR2 FRNRAP. The CDR3 DNA reads as TGTGCTAGTGGTTTGCTGACCTGGGGAGGAGCTTTCTTT. Protein product: CASGLLTWGGAFF.

CDR3 region: CAIRYGSKKTNYGYTF. Here the CDR3 DNA reads TGTGCCATCAGGTACGGGAGCAAAAAAACTAACTATGGCTACACCTTC. The rearrangement links TRBV10-3 to TRBJ1-2; no definite D call. Germline V CDR1 and CDR2: ENHRY, SYGVKD. The CDR3 covers 16 residues. V was pared by 6 bases and J by 0 bases, with 17 bases between.

V and J are TRBV7-2 and TRBJ1-2, with TRBD1 identical over 9 bases. Germline V gene data show CDR1 as SGHTA and CDR2 as FQGNSA. The CDR3 loop spans 16 amino acids. V dropped 4 bases and J dropped 4; count of bases not matched to a gene: 10. This CDR3 reads CASSSNPLTGGYGYTF. CDR3 nucleotides: TGTGCCAGCAGCTCGAACCCATTGACAGGGGGCTATGGCTACACCTTC.

The J gene is TRBJ1-1, the V gene TRBV5-1, with TRBD1 identical over 8 bases. CDR1 is SGHRS, CDR2 YFSETQ, per germline. The trim removed 4 bases at V and 3 bases at J, leaving 11 bases unmatched. The CDR3 sequence is 16 residues long. CDR3 DNA: TGCGCCAGCAGCCCCGGCGAGACAGGGGTCGACACTGAAGCTTTCTTT. Its translation: CASSPGETGVDTEAFF.

The rearrangement uses TRBV11-1 and TRBJ1-2; 7 bases map to TRBD1. Trimming took 2 bases from V and 8 from J; bases not matched to a gene: 11. Germline-derived CDR1 and CDR2 are SGHAT and FQDESV (reference sequence). The CDR3 is 15 residues long. The DNA for the CDR3 is TGTGCCAGCAGCTTAACTAGGCAGGGGGGCGCCGGCTACACCTTC. It encodes CASSLTRQGGAGYTF. Based on the CDR3 plus reference TRBV11-1 and TRBJ1-2, the full variable domain is EAEVAQSPRYKITEKSQAVAFWCDPISGHATLYWYRQILGQGPELLVQFQDESVVDDSQLPKDRFSAERLKGVDSTLKIQPAELGDSAMYLCASSLTRQGGAGYTFGSGTRLTVV.

This clone was picked up a small number of times. V and J are TRBV28 and TRBJ1-4, with 8 nucleotides matching TRBD1. The CDR3 is 16 amino acids. V shed 5 bases and J 8 bases; nucleotides not matched to a gene: 13. Per germline, CDR1 MDHEN and CDR2 SYDVKM. In nucleotides, the CDR3 is TGTGCCAGCAGTCCCTCGGGCACAGGGGGTAGAGAAAAACTGTTTTTT. This codes for CASSPSGTGGREKLFF. Drawing the rest from reference TRBV28 and TRBJ1-4, the complete variable domain is DVKVTQSSRYLVKRTGEKVFLECVQDMDHENMFWYRQDPGLGLRLIYFSYDVKMKEKGDIPEGYSVSREKKERFSLILESASTNQTSMYLCASSPSGTGGREKLFFGSGTQLSVL.

V and J are TRBV3-1 (or the pseudogene TRBV3-2) and TRBJ2-2; 7 bases are shared with TRBD2. Trimming took 3 bases from V and 3 from J; bases not matched to a gene: 7. The CDR3 contains 16 residues. Germline values: CDR1 LGHDT, CDR2 YNNKEL (reference sequence). The DNA for the CDR3 is TGTGCCAGCAGCCATATATCGGGGGGTGACACCGGGGAGCTGTTTTTT. This encodes CASSHISGGDTGELFF.

V and J are TRBV27 and TRBJ2-7; a weak D match, TRBD2 (5 bases). The ends were cut back, 0 bases at V and 1 base at J, with 16 bases in the middle. The CDR3 has 17 amino acids. Germline-derived CDR1 and CDR2 are MNHEY and SMNVEV (reference sequence). CDR3 loop: CASSLSSRLALSYEQYF. The DNA of the CDR3 is TGTGCCAGCAGTTTATCGAGTCGGCTAGCTCTTTCCTACGAGCAGTACTTC.

This chain connects TRBV7-6 to TRBJ2-1; the D gene is possibly TRBD1 (6 bases). V was clipped by 5 bases and J by 1 base, with 12 bases between them. The CDR3 length is 15 residues. Germline assignment: CDR1 SGHVS and CDR2 FNYEAQ. CDR3 sequence (DNA): TGTGCCAGCAGCCCACTAACAGGGTCCTACAATGAGCAGTTCTTC. It specifies CASSPLTGSYNEQFF. Full variable domain (rest looked up from reference TRBV7-6 and TRBJ2-1): GAGVSQSPRYKVTKRGQDVALRCDPISGHVSLYWYRQALGQGPEFLTYFNYEAQQDKSGLPNDRFSAERPEGSISTLTIQRTEQRDSAMYRCASSPLTGSYNEQFFGPGTRLTVL.

Only one count was recorded for this clone. The J gene is TRBJ1-1, the V gene TRBV15; tentative D call: TRBD1 (6 bases). Trimming left V 5 bases short and J 9 bases short, with 16 bases between. The germline V gene has CDR1 LNHNV and CDR2 YYDKDF (reference sequence). The CDR3 contains 13 residues. The CDR3 spells CATSPRLGTKAFF. In DNA, the CDR3 is TGTGCCACCAGCCCTCGTCTTGGGACAAAAGCTTTCTTT.

CDR3 in DNA: TGTGCCAGCAGTGTGGGAGGAGGCTCCTACAATGAGCAGTTCTTC. It encodes CASSVGGGSYNEQFF. The J gene is TRBJ2-1, the V gene TRBV6-4; possible D gene TRBD2, 6 bases. The CDR3 length is 15 residues. The V and J ends lost 4 bases and 0 bases respectively, with 10 bases between them. Germline CDR1 and CDR2: MRHNA and SNTAGT.

The rearrangement joins TRBV25-1 to TRBJ2-2; unclear D gene. The V and J ends lost 0 bases and 3 bases respectively, with 11 bases between them. Looked up from germline, CDR1 is MGHDK and CDR2 is SYGVNS. The CDR3 runs 16 residues. The CDR3 here is CASSEYNRGDTGELFF. CDR3 in DNA: TGTGCCAGCAGTGAATACAACCGAGGCGACACCGGGGAGCTGTTTTTT.

V usage is TRBV7-8 and J usage is TRBJ1-3, with unresolved D. The germline V gene encodes CDR1 SGHVS and CDR2 FQNEAQ. The CDR3 spans 18 residues. V was cut by 2 bases and J by 0 bases, with 17 bases left in between. The DNA of the CDR3 is TGTGCCAGCAGCTTAAACCTCCGGACTGACTTCTCTGGAAACACCATATATTTT. Translated, it gives CASSLNLRTDFSGNTIYF.

This rearrangement joins TRBV30 to TRBJ1-1; weak D call: TRBD1 (5 bases). V lost 2 bases and J lost 5, with 12 bases in between. Germline V lookup: CDR1 GTSNPN, CDR2 SVGIG (reference sequence). CDR3 length: 13 amino acids. CDR3 sequence: CAWSLTVWTEAFF. CDR3 sequence (DNA): TGTGCCTGGAGTCTGACAGTCTGGACTGAAGCTTTCTTT.